The 8 T cell receptor beta chains listed next were all sequenced from one sample in a study of immune evolution from preneoplasia to lung adenocarcinoma (dated by TCRdb to the early 2020s). The protocol used for the library was the immunoSEQ multiplex PCR assay. TCRdb re-hosts the immuneACCESS table, in-frame sequences only. Its copies lack some clones; in the studies checked, an unresolved V gene accounts for under half of them, and the cause for the rest is not known. The sample profile shows roughly 5,000 clones; around 81% of them were found once. Clones ranked in the top ten supply about 14% of the sample. The sample consisted of FFPE normal lung tissue adjacent to the tumor. The source of these receptors is a person aged 50-75 years with lung adenocarcinoma.

V gene TRBV6-6 combines with J gene TRBJ1-2; D gene unclear. V lost 5 bases and J 3 bases, leaving 10 bases between the germline ends. The V gene's germline CDR1 is MNHNY and CDR2 SVGAGI (reference sequence). The CDR3 has 13 amino acids. CDR3 DNA sequence: TGTGCCAGCAGTACATCTACCTACTATGGCTACACCTTC. Amino acids: CASSTSTYYGYTF.

V is TRBV2 and J is TRBJ1-6; 8 nucleotides match TRBD1. V was pared by 10 bases and J by 7 bases, with 9 bases of the junction left unmatched. Per germline, CDR1 SNHLY and CDR2 FYNNEI. The CDR3 totals 14 residues. CDR3 DNA sequence: TGTGCCATCGAAGGACAGGGAGGCAATTCACCCCTCCACTTT. It specifies CAIEGQGGNSPLHF.

This chain uses TRBV28 with TRBJ2-7; tentatively, D is TRBD1 (5 bases). Germline V gene data show CDR1 as MDHEN and CDR2 as SYDVKM. This CDR3 region has 14 residues. Trimming took 3 bases from V and 3 from J, leaving 12 bases between them. CDR3 bases: TGTGCCAGCAGTTTTACGACAGAAAGCTACGAGCAGTACTTC. Translation gives CASSFTTESYEQYF.

This clone has only one observation. J is TRBJ2-3 and V is TRBV28, with D unresolved. Per germline, CDR1 MDHEN and CDR2 SYDVKM. V shed 7 bases and J shed 0 bases, with 8 bases lying between them. CDR3 length: 13 amino acids. CDR3 loop: CASTIQSTDTQYF. CDR3 nucleotide sequence: TGTGCCAGCACTATTCAAAGCACAGATACGCAGTATTTT.

The J gene is TRBJ2-2, the V gene TRBV19; maybe TRBD2 (6 bases). Germline CDR1 is LNHDA and CDR2 is SQIVND (reference sequence). The V and J ends lost 7 bases and 1 base respectively, with 7 bases between them. The CDR3 totals 13 residues. Here the CDR3 DNA reads TGTGCCAGTATGCGGGGGAACACCGGGGAGCTGTTTTTT. Translation: CASMRGNTGELFF.

This chain uses TRBV11-2 with TRBJ2-5, with D unclear. V lost 3 bases, J lost 5 bases, and 13 bases lay in between. CDR1 is SGHAT, CDR2 FQNNGV, per germline. This CDR3 contains 14 residues. CDR3 coding DNA: TGTGCCAGCAGCTTTCTCCCTTTGGGCGAGACCCAGTACTTC. This sequence encodes CASSFLPLGETQYF. Using reference TRBV11-2 and TRBJ2-5 for the parts outside the CDR3, the full variable domain is EAGVAQSPRYKIIEKRQSVAFWCNPISGHATLYWYQQILGQGPKLLIQFQNNGVVDDSQLPKDRFSAERLKGVDSTLKIQPAKLEDSAVYLCASSFLPLGETQYFGPGTRLLVL.

The J gene is TRBJ2-7, the V gene TRBV27; 9 nucleotides agree with TRBD2. Germline trimming cut 7 bases from V and 2 bases from J; bases unmatched to any gene: 12. Germline V gene data show CDR1 as MNHEY and CDR2 as SMNVEV (reference sequence). The CDR3 runs 16 residues. CDR3 sequence reads: CASNPGIAGATYEQYF. DNA of the CDR3: TGTGCCAGCAACCCGGGAATAGCGGGAGCCACCTACGAGCAGTACTTC.

The V call is TRBV5-1, the J call TRBJ2-6; 9 bases agree with TRBD2. The V segment lost 2 bases and the J segment 2 bases; nucleotides outside the gene matches: 11. Germline-derived CDR1 and CDR2 are SGHRS and YFSETQ. This CDR3 spans 19 amino acids. As DNA, the CDR3 is TGCGCCAGCAGCTTAAGTTTGCGGGAGGGCTATCCTGGGGCCAACGTCCTGACTTTC. Its translation: CASSLSLREGYPGANVLTF.